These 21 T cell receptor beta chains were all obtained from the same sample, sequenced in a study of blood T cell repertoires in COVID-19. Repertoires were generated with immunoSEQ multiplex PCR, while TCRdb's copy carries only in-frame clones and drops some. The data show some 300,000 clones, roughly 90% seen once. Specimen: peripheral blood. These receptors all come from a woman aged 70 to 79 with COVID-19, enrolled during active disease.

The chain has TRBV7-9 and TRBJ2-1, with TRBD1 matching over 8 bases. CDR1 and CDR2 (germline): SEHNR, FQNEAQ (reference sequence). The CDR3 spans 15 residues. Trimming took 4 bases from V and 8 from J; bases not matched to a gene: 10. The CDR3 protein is CASSSRTGIGDEQFF. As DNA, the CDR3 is TGTGCCAGCAGCTCCCGGACAGGGATAGGTGATGAGCAGTTCTTC.

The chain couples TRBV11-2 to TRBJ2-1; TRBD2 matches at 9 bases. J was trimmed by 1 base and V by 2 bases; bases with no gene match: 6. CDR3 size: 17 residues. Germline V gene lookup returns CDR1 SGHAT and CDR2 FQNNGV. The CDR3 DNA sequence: TGTGCCAGCAGCTTACGGGGCGGGGGGGTATCCTACAATGAGCAGTTCTTC. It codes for CASSLRGGGVSYNEQFF. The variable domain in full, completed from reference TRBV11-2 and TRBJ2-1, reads EAGVAQSPRYKIIEKRQSVAFWCNPISGHATLYWYQQILGQGPKLLIQFQNNGVVDDSQLPKDRFSAERLKGVDSTLKIQPAKLEDSAVYLCASSLRGGGVSYNEQFFGPGTRLTVL.

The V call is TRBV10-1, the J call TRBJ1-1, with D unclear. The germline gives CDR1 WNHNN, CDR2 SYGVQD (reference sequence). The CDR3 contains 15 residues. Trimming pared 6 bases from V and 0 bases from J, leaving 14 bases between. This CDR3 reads CASRYRRKLNTEAFF. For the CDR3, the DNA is TGCGCCAGCAGGTACAGACGAAAATTGAACACTGAAGCTTTCTTT.

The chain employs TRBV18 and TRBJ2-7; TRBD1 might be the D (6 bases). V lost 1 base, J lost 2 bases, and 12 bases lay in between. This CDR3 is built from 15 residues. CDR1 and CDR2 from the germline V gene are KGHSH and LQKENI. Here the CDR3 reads CASSPRTGTTYEQYF. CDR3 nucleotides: TGTGCCAGCTCACCACGCACCGGGACAACCTACGAGCAGTACTTC.

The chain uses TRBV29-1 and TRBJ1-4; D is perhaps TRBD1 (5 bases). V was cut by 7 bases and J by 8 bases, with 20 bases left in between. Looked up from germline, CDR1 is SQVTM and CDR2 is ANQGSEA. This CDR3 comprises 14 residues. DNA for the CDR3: TGCAGCGGGTCCGTCGCGGGGGGTAGGGAAAAACTGTTTTTT. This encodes CSGSVAGGREKLFF. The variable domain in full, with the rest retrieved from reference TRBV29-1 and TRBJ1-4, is SAVISQKPSRDICQRGTSLTIQCQVDSQVTMMFWYRQQPGQSLTLIATANQGSEATYESGFVIDKFPISRPNLTFSTLTVSNMSPEDSSIYLCSGSVAGGREKLFFGSGTQLSVL.

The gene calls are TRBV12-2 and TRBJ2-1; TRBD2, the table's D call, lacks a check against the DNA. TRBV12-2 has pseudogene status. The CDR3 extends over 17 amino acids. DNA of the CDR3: TGTGCAAGTCGCCCTCCCTCCGGGGGGGCCGCCTACAATGAGCAGTTCTTC. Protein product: CASRPPSGGAAYNEQFF.

This CDR3 reads CASSLYPVSPLHF. DNA for the CDR3: TGTGCCAGCAGTTTATATCCAGTTTCACCCCTCCACTTT. This sequence joins TRBV27 and TRBJ1-6; D is unclear. V lost 1 base, J lost 9 bases, and 7 bases lay in between. The length of the CDR3 is 13 residues. Per germline, CDR1 MNHEY and CDR2 SMNVEV (reference sequence).

The CDR3 protein is CASTTAGHTDTQYF. Here the CDR3 DNA reads TGTGCCAGCACCACGGCGGGGCACACAGATACGCAGTATTTT. J is TRBJ2-3 and V is TRBV5-6, with a possible D match to TRBD2 (6 bases). V lost 6 bases to trimming and J lost 2 bases, with 13 bases between them. The CDR3 runs to 14 residues. Germline-derived CDR1 and CDR2 are SGHDT and YYEEEE.

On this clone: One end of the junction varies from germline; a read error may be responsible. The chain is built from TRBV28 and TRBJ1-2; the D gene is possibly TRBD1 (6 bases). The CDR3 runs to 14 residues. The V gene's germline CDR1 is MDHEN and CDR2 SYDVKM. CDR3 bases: TGTGCCAGCAGTTTGAATAACCCGACTCCAGGGGAAGTCTTC. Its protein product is CASSLNNPTPGEVF.

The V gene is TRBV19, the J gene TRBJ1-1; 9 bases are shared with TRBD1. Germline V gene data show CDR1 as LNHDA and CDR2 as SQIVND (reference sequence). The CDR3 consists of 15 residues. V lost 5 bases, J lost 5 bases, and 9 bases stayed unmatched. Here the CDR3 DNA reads TGTGCCAGTAGTCCTCGAGGACAGGGGAGAACTGAAGCTTTCTTT. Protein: CASSPRGQGRTEAFF.

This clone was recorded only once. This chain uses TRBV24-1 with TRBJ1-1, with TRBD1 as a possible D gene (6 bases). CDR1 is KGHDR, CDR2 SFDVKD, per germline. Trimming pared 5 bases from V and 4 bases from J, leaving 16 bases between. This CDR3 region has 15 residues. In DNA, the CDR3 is TGTGCCACCAGTGTCAATACAGGGCGCGGCACTGAAGCTTTCTTT. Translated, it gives CATSVNTGRGTEAFF.

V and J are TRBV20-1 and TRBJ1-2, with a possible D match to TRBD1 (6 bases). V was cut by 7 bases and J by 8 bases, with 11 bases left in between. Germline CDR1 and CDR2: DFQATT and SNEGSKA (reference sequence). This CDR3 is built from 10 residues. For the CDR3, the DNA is TGCAGTGTCTGGACAGACGGCTACACCTTC. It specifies CSVWTDGYTF.

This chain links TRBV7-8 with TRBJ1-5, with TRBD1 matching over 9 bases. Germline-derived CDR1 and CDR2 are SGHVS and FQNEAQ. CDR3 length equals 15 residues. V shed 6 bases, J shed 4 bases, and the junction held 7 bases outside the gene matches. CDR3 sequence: CASSMPGQGNQPQHF. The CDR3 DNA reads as TGTGCCAGCAGTATGCCGGGACAGGGAAATCAGCCCCAGCATTTT.

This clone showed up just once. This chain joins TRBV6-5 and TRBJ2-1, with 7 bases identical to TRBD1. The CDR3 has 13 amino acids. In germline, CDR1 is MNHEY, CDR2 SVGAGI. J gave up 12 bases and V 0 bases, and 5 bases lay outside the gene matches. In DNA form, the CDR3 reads TGTGCCAGCAGTTACTCCCCAGGGGGAGCGCAGTTCTTC. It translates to CASSYSPGGAQFF.

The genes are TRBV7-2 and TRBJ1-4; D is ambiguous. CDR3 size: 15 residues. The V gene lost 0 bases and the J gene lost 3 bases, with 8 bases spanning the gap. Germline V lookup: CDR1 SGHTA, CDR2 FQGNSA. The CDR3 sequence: CASSLAPAANEKLFF. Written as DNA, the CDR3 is TGTGCCAGCAGCTTAGCCCCCGCGGCTAATGAAAAACTGTTTTTT.

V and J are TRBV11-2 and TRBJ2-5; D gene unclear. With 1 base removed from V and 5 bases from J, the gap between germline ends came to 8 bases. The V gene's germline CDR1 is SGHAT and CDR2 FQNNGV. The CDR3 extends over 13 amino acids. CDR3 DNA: TGTGCCAGCAGCTTAGGGCTTATCGAGACCCAGTACTTC. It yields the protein CASSLGLIETQYF.

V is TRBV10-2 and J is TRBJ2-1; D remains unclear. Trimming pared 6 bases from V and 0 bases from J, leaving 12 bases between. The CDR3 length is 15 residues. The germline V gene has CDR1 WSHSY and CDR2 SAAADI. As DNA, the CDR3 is TGCGCCAGCAGGGTGGGCGTTGGCTCCTACAATGAGCAGTTCTTC. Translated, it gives CASRVGVGSYNEQFF.

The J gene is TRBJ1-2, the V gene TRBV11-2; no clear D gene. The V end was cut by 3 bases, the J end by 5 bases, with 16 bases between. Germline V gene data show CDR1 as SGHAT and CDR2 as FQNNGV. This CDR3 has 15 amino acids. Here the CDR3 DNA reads TGTGCCAGCAGCTTTACCCCCGGCGGGAATTATGGCTACACCTTC. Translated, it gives CASSFTPGGNYGYTF.

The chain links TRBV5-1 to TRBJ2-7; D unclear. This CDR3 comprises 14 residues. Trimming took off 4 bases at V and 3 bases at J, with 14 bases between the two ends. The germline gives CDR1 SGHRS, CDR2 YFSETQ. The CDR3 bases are TGCGCCAGCAGCGACCCTTCAGGAAACTACGAGCAGTACTTC. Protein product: CASSDPSGNYEQYF. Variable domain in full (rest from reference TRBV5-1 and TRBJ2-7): KAGVTQTPRYLIKTRGQQVTLSCSPISGHRSVSWYQQTPGQGLQFLFEYFSETQRNKGNFPGRFSGRQFSNSRSEMNVSTLELGDSALYLCASSDPSGNYEQYFGPGTRLTVT.

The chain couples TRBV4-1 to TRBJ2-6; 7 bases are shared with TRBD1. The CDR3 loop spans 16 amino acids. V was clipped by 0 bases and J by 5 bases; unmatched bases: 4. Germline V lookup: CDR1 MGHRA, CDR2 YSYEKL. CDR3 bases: TGCGCCAGCAGCCAAGATCAGGGGGATTGGGCCAACGTCCTGACTTTC. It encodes CASSQDQGDWANVLTF.

The CDR3 sequence is CATSTGTEETQYF. CDR3 sequence (DNA): TGTGCCACCAGCACCGGGACAGAAGAGACCCAGTACTTC. The chain carries TRBV24-1 and TRBJ2-5; 7 bases are a match to TRBD1. In germline, CDR1 is KGHDR, CDR2 SFDVKD. The CDR3 covers 13 residues. V lost 7 bases and J lost 3; bases outside the gene matches: 4.